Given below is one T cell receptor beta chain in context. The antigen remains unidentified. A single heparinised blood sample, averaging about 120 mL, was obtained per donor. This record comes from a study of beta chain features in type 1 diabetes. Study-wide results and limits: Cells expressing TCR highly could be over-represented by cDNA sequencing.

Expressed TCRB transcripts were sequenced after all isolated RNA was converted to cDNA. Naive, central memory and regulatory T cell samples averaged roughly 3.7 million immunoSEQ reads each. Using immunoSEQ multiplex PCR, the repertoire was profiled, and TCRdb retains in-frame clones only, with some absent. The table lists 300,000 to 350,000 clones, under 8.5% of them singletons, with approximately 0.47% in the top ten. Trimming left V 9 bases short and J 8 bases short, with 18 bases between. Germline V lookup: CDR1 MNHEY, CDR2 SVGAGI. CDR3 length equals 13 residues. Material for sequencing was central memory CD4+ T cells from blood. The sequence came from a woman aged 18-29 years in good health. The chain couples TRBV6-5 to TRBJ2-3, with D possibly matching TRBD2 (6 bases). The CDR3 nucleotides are TGTGCCAGTGCAACGGACTGGCGGGGTACGCAGTATTTT. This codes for CASATDWRGTQYF.